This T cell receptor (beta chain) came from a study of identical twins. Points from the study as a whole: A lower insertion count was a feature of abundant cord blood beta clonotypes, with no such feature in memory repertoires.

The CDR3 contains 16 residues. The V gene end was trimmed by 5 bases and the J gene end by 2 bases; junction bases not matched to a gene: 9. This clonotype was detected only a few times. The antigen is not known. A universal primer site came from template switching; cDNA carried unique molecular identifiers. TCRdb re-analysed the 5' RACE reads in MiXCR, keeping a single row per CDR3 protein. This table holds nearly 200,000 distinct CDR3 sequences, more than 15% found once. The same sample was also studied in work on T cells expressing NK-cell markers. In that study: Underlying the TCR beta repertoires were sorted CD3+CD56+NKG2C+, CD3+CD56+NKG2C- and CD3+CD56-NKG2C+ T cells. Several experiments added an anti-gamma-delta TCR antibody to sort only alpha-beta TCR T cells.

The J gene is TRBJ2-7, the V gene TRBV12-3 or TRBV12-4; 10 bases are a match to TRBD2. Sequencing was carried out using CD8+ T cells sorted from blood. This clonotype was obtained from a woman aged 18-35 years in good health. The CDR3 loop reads CASSISGTSETYEQYF. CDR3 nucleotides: TGTGCCAGCAGTATATCCGGGACTAGCGAAACCTACGAGCAGTACTTC.